The present entry profiles one TCR beta chain with its context. Its antigen remains unknown. Sequenced by immunoSEQ multiplex PCR; TCRdb stores in-frame clones only, minus some. The data show about 150,000 clones, under 95% seen once. The source of the sample is a study of T cell responses to AZD1222 COVID-19 vaccine. Overall study findings and caveats: At study baseline, merely several AZD1222 recipients were seropositive.

CDR1 and CDR2 (germline): LGHDT, YNNKEL (reference sequence). The V and J ends lost 1 base and 6 bases, in that order; junction bases with no gene match: 7. This CDR3 has 17 residues. This receptor was identified in an adult in good health. This rearrangement joins TRBV3-1 (or the pseudogene TRBV3-2) to TRBJ2-2; TRBD2 matches 11 bases. The material sequenced was peripheral blood, taken on day 0 of AZD1222 vaccination. CDR3 in amino acids: CASSQASGTSGAGELFF. CDR3 nucleotide sequence: TGTGCCAGCAGCCAAGCCTCAGGGACTAGCGGCGCCGGGGAGCTGTTTTTT.